What follows are 26 T cell receptor beta chains derived from one specimen sequenced in a study of cytomegalovirus exposure and HLA in healthy donors. 13 Jbeta primers and 60 Vbeta primers were used for the PCR. The assay was immunoSEQ multiplex PCR, and TCRdb's table has in-frame clones only and misses some. Its clone listing holds about 72,000 clones. Sequencing was carried out using PBMCs. These receptors were collected from a man in his fifties or sixties in good health and CMV-seropositive.

CDR3 amino acids: CARSSPGGRYEQYV. As DNA, the CDR3 is TGTGCCAGAAGCTCTCCGGGAGGCAGGTACGAGCAGTACGTC. The rearrangement uses TRBV5-3 and TRBJ2-7; 7 positions match TRBD2. TRBV5-3 is an open reading frame whose function is uncertain. The V and J ends lost 3 bases and 4 bases, in that order; junction bases with no gene match: 7. This CDR3 has 14 residues.

This chain links TRBV19 with TRBJ2-3; unclear D gene. The CDR3 has 11 residues. V lost 5 bases, J lost 4 bases, and 4 bases lay in between. CDR1 and CDR2 (germline): LNHDA, SQIVND (reference sequence). In DNA, the CDR3 is TGTGCCAGTAGTTCCGCAGATACGCAGTATTTT. Its translation: CASSSADTQYF.

This chain connects TRBV18 to TRBJ1-3; D uncertain. Trimming cost V 8 bases and J 1 base, with 9 bases left between them. Germline V gene sequence: CDR1 KGHSH, CDR2 LQKENI. This CDR3 region has 13 residues. The CDR3 bases are TGTGCCAGCCCCGGGGAGTCTGGAAACACCATATATTTT. Translated, it gives CASPGESGNTIYF.

The rearrangement joins TRBV5-1 to TRBJ2-1, with D maybe TRBD1 (5 bases). Germline V gene sequence: CDR1 SGHRS, CDR2 YFSETQ. There are 16 residues in the CDR3. With 2 bases removed from V and 0 bases from J, the gap between germline ends came to 12 bases. CDR3 bases: TGCGCCAGCAGCTTAACAGGCGGAAGCTCCTACAATGAGCAGTTCTTC. It encodes CASSLTGGSSYNEQFF.

V gene TRBV4-2 combines with J gene TRBJ1-3; 12 bases line up with TRBD1. The germline V gene has CDR1 LGHNA and CDR2 YNFKEQ. The ends lost 6 bases at V and 0 bases at J; junction bases unmatched: 6. This CDR3 comprises 17 residues. This CDR3 reads CASSEPGQGASGNTIYF. The CDR3 DNA is TGTGCCAGCAGTGAACCGGGACAGGGGGCCTCTGGAAACACCATATATTTT.

V gene TRBV2 combines with J gene TRBJ2-5, with no clear D. Trimming shortened V by 4 bases and J by 4 bases, and 7 bases separated the two germline ends. This CDR3 contains 12 residues. CDR1 is SNHLY and CDR2 is FYNNEI in the germline V gene. DNA of the CDR3: TGTGCCAGCAGTGGTTCGGGAGAGACCCAGTACTTC. It encodes CASSGSGETQYF. Using reference TRBV2 and TRBJ2-5 for the parts outside the CDR3, the full variable domain is EPEVTQTPSHQVTQMGQEVILRCVPISNHLYFYWYRQILGQKVEFLVSFYNNEISEKSEIFDDQFSVERPDGSNFTLKIRSTKLEDSAMYFCASSGSGETQYFGPGTRLLVL.

The rearrangement uses TRBV2 and TRBJ1-3; 8 bases align to TRBD1. V dropped 6 bases and J dropped 4; count of bases not matched to a gene: 8. Germline assignment: CDR1 SNHLY and CDR2 FYNNEI. CDR3 size: 15 residues. The CDR3 nucleotides read TGTGCCAGCAGGAGGAATCAGGGGGCCGGAAACACCATATATTTT. As protein: CASRRNQGAGNTIYF.

The rearrangement links TRBV19 to TRBJ1-2; D uncertain. The CDR3 length is 13 residues. Germline V gene data show CDR1 as LNHDA and CDR2 as SQIVND (reference sequence). V gave up 5 bases and J gave up 7 bases, with 14 bases separating them. This CDR3 reads CASSLMERGGYTF. CDR3 sequence (DNA): TGTGCCAGTAGTCTGATGGAAAGAGGTGGCTACACCTTC.

The genes are TRBV6-1 and TRBJ2-7; D not resolved. From germline, CDR1 is MNHNS and CDR2 SASEGT. There are 14 residues in the CDR3. Trimming took off 3 bases at V and 6 bases at J, with 15 bases between the two ends. CDR3 DNA: TGTGCCAGCAGTGATGGAACCCAGGCCACCGAGCAGTACGTC. Translating gives CASSDGTQATEQYV.

This chain uses TRBV7-7 with TRBJ2-7; 8 bases fit TRBD2. The V gene's germline CDR1 is SSHAT and CDR2 FNYEAQ (reference sequence). The CDR3 is made up of 13 amino acids. The junction had 7 bases not matched to a gene; V was cut back by 3 bases and J by 9 bases. As DNA, the CDR3 is TGTGCCAGCAGCTTTTCGAGCGGGAGTGGGCAGTACTTC. Residues: CASSFSSGSGQYF.

V is TRBV19 and J is TRBJ2-3; 11 bases map to TRBD1. The CDR3 contains 14 residues. Germline values: CDR1 LNHDA, CDR2 SQIVND (reference sequence). Losses at the gene ends were 9 bases for V and 6 bases for J; bases not matched to a gene: 8. CDR3 residues: CASGQGAIGDTQYF. The CDR3 DNA reads TGTGCCAGCGGACAGGGGGCTATCGGGGATACGCAGTATTTT.

The genes are TRBV18 and TRBJ2-7; unclear D gene. CDR1 is KGHSH, CDR2 LQKENI, per germline. This CDR3 comprises 13 residues. V lost 3 bases to trimming and J lost 3 bases, with 9 bases between them. CDR3 nucleotide sequence: TGTGCCAGCTCACCCCCCTTGTACTACGAGCAGTACTTC. Translating gives CASSPPLYYEQYF.

The J gene is TRBJ2-7, the V gene TRBV9; D gene uncertain. The CDR3 has 11 residues. Germline V CDR1 and CDR2: SGDLS, YYNGEE. The V and J ends lost 0 bases and 6 bases respectively, with 4 bases between them. The CDR3 bases are TGTGCCAGCAGCGTAGGAGCCGAGCAGTACTTC. Encoded protein: CASSVGAEQYF. The whole variable domain, filled in from reference TRBV9 and TRBJ2-7, reads DSGVTQTPKHLITATGQRVTLRCSPRSGDLSVYWYQQSLDQGLQFLIQYYNGEERAKGNILERFSAQQFPDLHSELNLSSLELGDSALYFCASSVGAEQYFGPGTRLTVT.

The V call is TRBV4-1, the J call TRBJ1-4; D ambiguous. The V gene lost 3 bases and the J gene lost 2 bases, with 16 bases spanning the gap. Germline CDR1 and CDR2: MGHRA and YSYEKL. There are 17 residues in the CDR3. CDR3 DNA: TGCGCCAGCAGCCAGACCACGTGGAGGGCGACTAATGAAAAACTGTTTTTT. It specifies CASSQTTWRATNEKLFF.

V usage is TRBV6-1 and J usage is TRBJ2-5, with D possibly TRBD1 on 7 matching bases. Trimming removed 3 bases at V and 7 bases at J, with 15 bases between. The CDR3 covers 14 residues. CDR1 and CDR2 from the germline V gene are MNHNS and SASEGT. The CDR3 DNA is TGTGCCAGCAGTGAGGCAGGGGGGTTGGCGACCCAGTACTTC. Translated, it gives CASSEAGGLATQYF.

This chain uses TRBV19 with TRBJ2-1; D is possibly TRBD2 (6 bases). This CDR3 spans 15 amino acids. Trimming pared 1 base from V and 9 bases from J, leaving 16 bases between. Germline V gene data show CDR1 as LNHDA and CDR2 as SQIVND (reference sequence). CDR3 protein: CASSIGGDLGSEQFF. The DNA for the CDR3 is TGTGCCAGTAGTATAGGCGGGGATCTGGGGAGTGAGCAGTTCTTC. The whole variable domain, remainder taken from reference TRBV19 and TRBJ2-1, is DGGITQSPKYLFRKEGQNVTLSCEQNLNHDAMYWYRQDPGQGLRLIYYSQIVNDFQKGDIAEGYSVSREKKESFPLTVTSAQKNPTAFYLCASSIGGDLGSEQFFGPGTRLTVL.

This chain joins TRBV7-9 and TRBJ2-4; D might be TRBD2 (5 bases). The CDR3 extends over 12 amino acids. Trimming left V 10 bases short and J 8 bases short, with 15 bases between. Germline CDR1 is SEHNR and CDR2 is FQNEAQ (reference sequence). CDR3 amino acids: CAITRDGDIQYF. The CDR3 DNA is TGTGCCATTACACGAGACGGGGACATTCAGTACTTC.

CDR3 residues: CASSEWGLAGDNTQYF. The CDR3 DNA follows: TGTGCCAGCAGTGAATGGGGACTAGCGGGAGACAATACGCAGTATTTT. The rearrangement links TRBV6-1 to TRBJ2-3; TRBD2 aligns across 14 bases. CDR1 is MNHNS and CDR2 is SASEGT in the germline V gene. The junction had 5 bases not matched to a gene; V was cut back by 2 bases and J by 7 bases. There are 16 residues in the CDR3.

The chain has TRBV9 and TRBJ2-1; the D gene is possibly TRBD2 (5 bases). The CDR3 is 16 amino acids. The germline gives CDR1 SGDLS, CDR2 YYNGEE. Trimming pared 0 bases from V and 2 bases from J, leaving 12 bases between. CDR3 amino acids: CASSVGGSQTYNEQFF. CDR3 DNA: TGTGCCAGCAGCGTAGGTGGGAGTCAAACCTACAATGAGCAGTTCTTC.

This sequence joins TRBV25-1 and TRBJ1-1; D unresolved. Trimming removed 1 base from V and 3 bases from J, with 6 bases in between. Germline V gene lookup returns CDR1 MGHDK and CDR2 SYGVNS. CDR3 length: 13 residues. Here the CDR3 reads CASSELRYTEAFF. The CDR3 DNA is TGTGCCAGCAGTGAATTGCGGTACACTGAAGCTTTCTTT. Full variable domain (missing parts from reference TRBV25-1 and TRBJ1-1): EADIYQTPRYLVIGTGKKITLECSQTMGHDKMYWYQQDPGMELHLIHYSYGVNSTEKGDLSSESTVSRIRTEHFPLTLESARPSHTSQYLCASSELRYTEAFFGQGTRLTVV.

V usage is TRBV14 and J usage is TRBJ2-5; no definite D call. CDR3 length: 13 amino acids. Germline V gene sequence: CDR1 SGHDN, CDR2 FVKESK. The V and J ends lost 3 bases and 1 base respectively, with 6 bases between them. The CDR3 sequence: CASSHVGQETQYF. The CDR3 bases are TGTGCCAGCAGCCATGTCGGCCAAGAGACCCAGTACTTC.

The rearrangement joins TRBV5-1 to TRBJ1-1; 7 positions agree with TRBD1. Trimming removed 1 base from V and 8 bases from J; junction bases left unmatched: 8. The CDR3 length is 14 residues. Germline V lookup: CDR1 SGHRS, CDR2 YFSETQ. The CDR3 nucleotides read TGCGCCAGCAGCTTGAGAATCGGACAGGCAGAAGCTTTCTTT. Translating it yields CASSLRIGQAEAFF.

V is TRBV4-2 and J is TRBJ2-2, with a weak D call TRBD1 (5 bases). Germline V CDR1 and CDR2: LGHNA, YNFKEQ. Trimming took off 0 bases at V and 3 bases at J, with 14 bases between the two ends. The CDR3 consists of 17 residues. The chain's CDR3 is CASSQDDGRVDTGELFF. For the CDR3, the DNA is TGTGCCAGCAGCCAAGATGACGGCAGGGTTGACACCGGGGAGCTGTTTTTT.

This sequence joins TRBV7-3 and TRBJ2-1; 7 nucleotides align to TRBD1. V gave up 4 bases and J gave up 7 bases; unmatched junction bases: 7. The length of the CDR3 is 14 residues. The germline V gene has CDR1 SGHTA and CDR2 FQGTGA. In nucleotides, the CDR3 is TGTGCCAGCAGCTCCCGGGACAGAAGTAATGAGCAGTTCTTC. Translating gives CASSSRDRSNEQFF.

This rearrangement joins TRBV5-1 to TRBJ1-2; D call uncertain. This CDR3 comprises 15 residues. Germline CDR1 reads SGHRS; CDR2 reads YFSETQ. Trimming shortened V by 6 bases and J by 6 bases, and 21 bases separated the two germline ends. CDR3 bases: TGCGCCAGCAACCTTAGAGGACTTAAAAGCGATGGCTACACCTTC. Translating gives CASNLRGLKSDGYTF.

This rearrangement joins TRBV10-3 to TRBJ1-5, with D possibly matching TRBD1 (6 bases). Between the trimmed V and J ends, which lost 11 bases and 0 bases, there was a span of 11 bases. The germline V gene has CDR1 ENHRY and CDR2 SYGVKD. CDR3 length: 13 residues. The CDR3 sequence: CAAHRDSNQPQHF. The CDR3 nucleotides are TGTGCCGCACACAGGGATAGCAATCAGCCCCAGCATTTT.